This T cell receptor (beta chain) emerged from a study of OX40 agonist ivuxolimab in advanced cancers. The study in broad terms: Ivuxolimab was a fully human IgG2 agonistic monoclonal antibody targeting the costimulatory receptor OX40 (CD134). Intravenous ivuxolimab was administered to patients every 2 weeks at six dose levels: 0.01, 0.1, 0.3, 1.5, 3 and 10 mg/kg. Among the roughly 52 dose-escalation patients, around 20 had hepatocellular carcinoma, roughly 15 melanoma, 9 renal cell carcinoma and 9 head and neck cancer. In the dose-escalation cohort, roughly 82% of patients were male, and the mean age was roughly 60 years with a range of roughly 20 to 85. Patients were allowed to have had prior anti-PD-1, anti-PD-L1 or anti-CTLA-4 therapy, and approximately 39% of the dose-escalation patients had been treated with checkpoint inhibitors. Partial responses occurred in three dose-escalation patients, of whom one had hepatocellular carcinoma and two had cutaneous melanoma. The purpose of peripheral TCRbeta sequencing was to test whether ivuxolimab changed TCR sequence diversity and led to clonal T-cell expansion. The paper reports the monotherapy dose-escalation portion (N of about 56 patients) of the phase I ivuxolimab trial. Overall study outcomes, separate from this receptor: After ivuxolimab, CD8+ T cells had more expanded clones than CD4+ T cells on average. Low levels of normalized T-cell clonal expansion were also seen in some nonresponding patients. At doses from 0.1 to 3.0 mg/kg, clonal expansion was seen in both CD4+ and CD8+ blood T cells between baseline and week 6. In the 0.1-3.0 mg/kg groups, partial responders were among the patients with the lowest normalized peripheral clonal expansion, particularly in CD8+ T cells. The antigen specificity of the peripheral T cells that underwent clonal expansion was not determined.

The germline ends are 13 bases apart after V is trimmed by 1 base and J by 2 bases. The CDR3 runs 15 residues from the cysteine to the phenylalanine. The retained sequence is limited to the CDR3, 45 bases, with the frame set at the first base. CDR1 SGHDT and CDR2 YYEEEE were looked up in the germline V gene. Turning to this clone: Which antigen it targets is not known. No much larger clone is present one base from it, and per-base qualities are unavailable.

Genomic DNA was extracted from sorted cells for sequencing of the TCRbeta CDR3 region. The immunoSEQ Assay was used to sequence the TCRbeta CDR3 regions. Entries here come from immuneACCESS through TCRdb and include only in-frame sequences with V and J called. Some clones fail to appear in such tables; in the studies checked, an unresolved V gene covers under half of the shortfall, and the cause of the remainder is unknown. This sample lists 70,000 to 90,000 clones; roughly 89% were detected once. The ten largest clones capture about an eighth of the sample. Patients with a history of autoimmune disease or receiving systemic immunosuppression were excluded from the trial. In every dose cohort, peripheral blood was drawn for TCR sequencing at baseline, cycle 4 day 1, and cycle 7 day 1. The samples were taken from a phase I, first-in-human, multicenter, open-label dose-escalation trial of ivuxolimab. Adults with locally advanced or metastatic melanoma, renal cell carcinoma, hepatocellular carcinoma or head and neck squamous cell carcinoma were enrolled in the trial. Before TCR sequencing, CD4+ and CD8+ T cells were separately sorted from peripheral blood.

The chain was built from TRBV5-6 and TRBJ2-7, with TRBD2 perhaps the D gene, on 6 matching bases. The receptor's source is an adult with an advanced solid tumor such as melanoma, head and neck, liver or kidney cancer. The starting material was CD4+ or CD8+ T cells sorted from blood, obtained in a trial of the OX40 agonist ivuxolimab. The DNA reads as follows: TGTGCCAGCAGCTTGTACCAGGCTAGCGCCTACGAGCAGTACTTC. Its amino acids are CASSLYQASAYEQYF.